Shown below are 24 T cell receptor beta chains from a single sample sequenced in a study of T cells in Graves' hyperthyroidism and ophthalmopathy. Amplification yielded TCR beta CDR3 regions, with RNA transcripts as the source. The TCR CDR3 was amplified in a first-round RT-PCR using the HTBI primer set. Each CDR3 protein is one row after TCRdb ran MiXCR on the multiplex PCR reads. The table has under 300,000 distinct CDR3 sequences, less than 30% seen once. Sequencing was done on a sample of blood. The receptors stem from a man aged 35-49 years with Graves' hyperthyroidism that later progressed to Graves' ophthalmopathy.

This clonotype has ten or more counts. This chain connects TRBV5-6 to TRBJ1-1; maybe TRBD1 (5 bases). CDR1 is SGHDT and CDR2 is YYEEEE in the germline V gene. The CDR3 length is 15 residues. Between the trimmed V and J ends, which lost 0 bases and 7 bases, there was a span of 16 bases. This CDR3 reads CASSLAGLARYEAFF. The CDR3 nucleotides read TGTGCCAGCAGCTTGGCAGGGTTAGCCCGATATGAAGCTTTCTTT.

The genes are TRBV12-5 and TRBJ2-7; 12 bases agree with TRBD1. V was pared by 7 bases and J by 6 bases, with 13 bases of the junction left unmatched. CDR1 LGHNT and CDR2 FRNRAP come from the germline V gene. The CDR3 loop spans 16 amino acids. Here the CDR3 DNA reads TGTGCTAGTGCCAGCACCGCCGGGACAGGGGGCCTCGAGCAGTACTTC. Translation gives CASASTAGTGGLEQYF. The variable domain in full, completed from reference TRBV12-5 and TRBJ2-7, reads DARVTQTPRHKVTEMGQEVTMRCQPILGHNTVFWYRQTMMQGLELLAYFRNRAPLDDSGMPKDRFSAEMPDATLATLKIQPSEPRDSAVYFCASASTAGTGGLEQYFGPGTRLTVT.

This chain connects TRBV10-3 to TRBJ1-2, with 8 nucleotides matching TRBD1. The CDR3 has 12 amino acids. Losses at the gene ends were 6 bases for V and 5 bases for J; bases not matched to a gene: 2. The germline V gene encodes CDR1 ENHRY and CDR2 SYGVKD. In nucleotides, the CDR3 is TGTGCCATCAGCGGGACAGGTTATGGCTACACCTTC. Amino acid sequence: CAISGTGYGYTF.

This clonotype came up many times. The chain uses TRBV12-3 or TRBV12-4 and TRBJ2-7, with D unresolved. With 6 bases removed from V and 5 bases from J, the gap between germline ends came to 14 bases. The CDR3 is made up of 13 amino acids. CDR3 DNA sequence: TGTGCCAGCAGCTTTTCACAGCGCAACGAGCAGTACTTC. It translates to CASSFSQRNEQYF.

The table lists this clonotype with a few counts. This may be a read error, as it is one base from a much larger clone. No conserved phenylalanine or tryptophan ends this CDR3, so it is likely a read error. The J gene is TRBJ2-5, the V gene TRBV29-1; no clear D. The V gene's germline CDR1 is SQVTM and CDR2 ANQGSEA. V was shortened by 5 bases and J by 1 base, with 5 bases between the two germline ends. The CDR3 is 11 residues long. The CDR3 reads CSVILQETQYL. The CDR3 nucleotides read TGCAGCGTTATCCTCCAAGAGACCCAGTACCTC.

This clonotype occurred many times. The chain couples TRBV6-1 to TRBJ1-1; TRBD1 is a possible D gene (6 bases). CDR3 length: 15 amino acids. V was pared by 6 bases and J by 5 bases, with 19 bases between. Germline loops: CDR1 MNHNS, CDR2 SASEGT. As DNA, the CDR3 is TGTGCCAGCAGACTTTTACAGGGCACGGGGACTGAAGCTTTCTTT. It encodes CASRLLQGTGTEAFF.

This clonotype was recorded at least ten times. This sequence joins TRBV28 and TRBJ1-5; D uncertain. Per germline, CDR1 MDHEN and CDR2 SYDVKM. Trimming removed 5 bases at V and 1 base at J, with 15 bases between. The CDR3 loop spans 16 amino acids. CDR3 DNA sequence: TGTGCCAGCAGTAGAGGAGCCCCTAGGAGCAATCAGCCCCAGCATTTT. Its protein is CASSRGAPRSNQPQHF.

This clonotype was found many times. The chain uses TRBV4-2 and TRBJ1-1, with D unclear. This CDR3 has 16 amino acids. Trimming stripped 0 bases from V and 0 bases from J, with 11 bases between. The V gene's germline CDR1 is LGHNA and CDR2 YNFKEQ. CDR3 nucleotides: TGTGCCAGCAGCCAAGATCTCACCCACATGAACACTGAAGCTTTCTTT. It is translated as CASSQDLTHMNTEAFF.

In its sample, this clonotype was seen a few times. The chain joins TRBV30 to TRBJ1-3, with D uncertain. The CDR3 sequence is 14 residues long. The ends were cut back, 5 bases at V and 0 bases at J, with 11 bases in the middle. Per germline, CDR1 GTSNPN and CDR2 SVGIG (reference sequence). The CDR3 loop is CAWGDMNSGNTIYF. CDR3 in DNA: TGTGCCTGGGGAGACATGAACTCTGGAAACACCATATATTTT.

This clonotype occurred many times. The chain carries TRBV28 and TRBJ2-5; D is perhaps TRBD1 (6 bases). CDR1 is MDHEN and CDR2 is SYDVKM in the germline V gene. The CDR3 is 13 residues long. The V end was cut by 4 bases, the J end by 0 bases, with 6 bases between. DNA for the CDR3: TGTGCCAGCAGTTACAGGGACCAAGAGACCCAGTACTTC. Its translation is CASSYRDQETQYF.

This clonotype was detected a few times. The gene calls are TRBV6-5 and TRBJ1-1; D may be TRBD1 (5 bases). The germline V gene encodes CDR1 MNHEY and CDR2 SVGAGI. V was trimmed by 2 bases and J by 8 bases, leaving 12 bases between them. This CDR3 comprises 13 residues. CDR3 DNA: TGTGCCAGCAGTTACCCTGGGGCGGGGGAAGCTTTCTTT. Translation gives CASSYPGAGEAFF.

This clonotype has a count of ten or more. V and J are TRBV5-1 and TRBJ1-1; 9 bases line up with TRBD1. V was clipped by 4 bases and J by 5 bases; unmatched bases: 6. Germline V CDR1 and CDR2: SGHRS, YFSETQ. CDR3 length equals 14 residues. The CDR3 is CASSLLQGATEAFF. In DNA, the CDR3 is TGCGCCAGCAGCCTCTTACAGGGGGCAACTGAAGCTTTCTTT.

The sample holds a few counts of this clonotype. The chain's CDR3 is CSAREGAGSGSYEQYF. The CDR3 nucleotides read TGCAGTGCTAGAGAGGGGGCAGGGAGTGGATCTTACGAGCAGTACTTC. The chain carries TRBV20-1 and TRBJ2-7; tentative D call: TRBD1 (6 bases). Germline CDR1 and CDR2: DFQATT and SNEGSKA (reference sequence). Trimming took 0 bases from V and 4 from J, leaving 19 bases between them. The CDR3 has 16 amino acids.

The chain couples TRBV6-1 to TRBJ1-1, with D unclear. Germline CDR1 reads MNHNS; CDR2 reads SASEGT. This CDR3 is built from 11 residues. The V and J ends lost 7 bases and 4 bases respectively, with 7 bases between them. The CDR3 bases are TGTGCCAGCACCCCGTCCACTGAAGCTTTCTTT. Amino acids: CASTPSTEAFF.

The chain employs TRBV6-1 and TRBJ2-7, with D possibly matching TRBD1 (6 bases). This CDR3 contains 12 residues. CDR1 and CDR2 from the germline V gene are MNHNS and SASEGT. Trimming cost V 6 bases and J 6 bases, with 12 bases left between them. CDR3 sequence: CASSSGVREQYF. CDR3 DNA: TGTGCCAGCAGCTCAGGGGTGCGCGAGCAGTACTTC.

This clonotype was seen at least ten times. The chain uses TRBV30 and TRBJ2-5; the match to TRBD1 covers 8 bases. V dropped 6 bases and J dropped 4; count of bases not matched to a gene: 10. This CDR3 contains 14 residues. The V gene's germline CDR1 is GTSNPN and CDR2 SVGIG (reference sequence). The CDR3 here is CACLQGGGGETQYF. The CDR3 nucleotides read TGTGCCTGCCTACAGGGGGGAGGAGGAGAGACCCAGTACTTC.

This clonotype was recorded many times. J is TRBJ2-2 and V is TRBV9, with D perhaps TRBD2 (6 bases). Germline V CDR1 and CDR2: SGDLS, YYNGEE. The CDR3 length is 18 residues. V was pared by 0 bases and J by 4 bases, with 19 bases between. The CDR3 DNA is TGTGCCAGCAGCGTAGGTCTTGCTCGGGAGAAAGGCACCGGGGAGCTGTTTTTT. This sequence encodes CASSVGLAREKGTGELFF.

This clonotype has more than one count but fewer than ten. In DNA form, the CDR3 reads TGTGCCACCAGCGATCTAGCGGGAGGAAACTACAATGAGCAGTTCTTC. It codes for CATSDLAGGNYNEQFF. The chain couples TRBV24-1 to TRBJ2-1, with 11 bases identical to TRBD2. The V segment lost 7 bases and the J segment 3 bases; nucleotides outside the gene matches: 7. This CDR3 has 16 residues. Germline CDR1 KGHDR, CDR2 SFDVKD.

This clonotype was seen ten or more times. V gene TRBV30 combines with J gene TRBJ1-2; tentatively, D is TRBD1 (6 bases). Trimming took 2 bases from V and 4 from J, leaving 11 bases between them. This CDR3 spans 13 amino acids. Germline V CDR1 and CDR2: GTSNPN, SVGIG (reference sequence). The CDR3 DNA reads as TGTGCCTGGAGTCCAACAGGGAGCTATGGCTACACCTTC. Translating it yields CAWSPTGSYGYTF.

This clonotype was seen only a few times. This chain connects TRBV6-1 to TRBJ1-2; D is perhaps TRBD1 (5 bases). The length of the CDR3 is 14 residues. V was shortened by 6 bases and J by 2 bases, with 13 bases between the two germline ends. The germline V gene has CDR1 MNHNS and CDR2 SASEGT. As DNA, the CDR3 is TGTGCCAGCAGGGGGGTCGATGGGAACTATGGCTACACCTTC. Protein: CASRGVDGNYGYTF.

In its sample, this clonotype was seen a few times. The rearrangement joins TRBV2 to TRBJ1-6; no definite D call. The CDR3 loop spans 16 amino acids. The germline gives CDR1 SNHLY, CDR2 FYNNEI. Trimming took 3 bases from V and 10 from J, leaving 19 bases between them. CDR3 sequence: CASSERLAGFRSPLHF. CDR3 nucleotides: TGTGCCAGCAGTGAGAGGTTAGCAGGCTTTCGGTCACCCCTCCACTTT.

The chain has TRBV24-1 and TRBJ2-2, with D possibly matching TRBD1 (5 bases). Germline CDR1 reads KGHDR; CDR2 reads SFDVKD. V lost 5 bases and J 4 bases, leaving 13 bases between the germline ends. The CDR3 is made up of 15 amino acids. The CDR3 region is CATSGDSSFTGELFF. DNA for the CDR3: TGTGCCACCAGTGGAGACAGCAGTTTCACCGGGGAGCTGTTTTTT.

The sample holds many counts of this clonotype. V is TRBV5-5 and J is TRBJ1-1; maybe TRBD1 (5 bases). Trimming removed 2 bases from V and 4 bases from J, with 15 bases in between. Germline-derived CDR1 and CDR2 are SGHKS and YYEKEE (reference sequence). CDR3 size: 15 residues. CDR3 DNA: TGTGCCAGCAGCTTTCGACCAGGGTGGGCCACTGAAGCTTTCTTT. This encodes CASSFRPGWATEAFF.

In DNA, the CDR3 is TGTGCCAGTAGTATCAGGAGGGGGGAGCTGTTTTTT. Translating it yields CASSIRRGELFF. This chain connects TRBV19 to TRBJ2-2; D may be TRBD2 (5 bases). Germline V gene lookup returns CDR1 LNHDA and CDR2 SQIVND (reference sequence). With 3 bases removed from V and 8 bases from J, the gap between germline ends came to 7 bases. The length of the CDR3 is 12 residues.